Only one count was recorded for the clone carrying this T cell receptor beta chain. The repertoire was sequenced with immunoSEQ multiplex PCR; TCRdb's copy has only in-frame clones and lacks some. The sample gives about 470,000 clones, roughly 80% of which show up once; around 14% is in the top ten. This record belongs to a study of shared clonotypes between healthy human individuals. The sample was PBMCs. The TCR sequence derives from a middle-aged woman in good health. Some clones in this sample may be carry-over from other donors' samples.

The CDR3 nucleotides are TGTGCCAGCAGCTTAGGTCCGGGGGACGAGCAGTACTTC. Encoded protein: CASSLGPGDEQYF. The chain employs TRBV13 and TRBJ2-7; possible D gene TRBD2, 6 bases. The CDR3 contains 13 residues. V lost 0 bases and J 5 bases, leaving 8 bases between the germline ends. Per germline, CDR1 PRHDT and CDR2 FYEKMQ (reference sequence). Based on the CDR3 plus reference TRBV13 and TRBJ2-7, the full variable domain is AAGVIQSPRHLIKEKRETATLKCYPIPRHDTVYWYQQGPGQDPQFLISFYEKMQSDKGSIPDRFSAQQFSDYHSELNMSSLELGDSALYFCASSLGPGDEQYFGPGTRLTVT.